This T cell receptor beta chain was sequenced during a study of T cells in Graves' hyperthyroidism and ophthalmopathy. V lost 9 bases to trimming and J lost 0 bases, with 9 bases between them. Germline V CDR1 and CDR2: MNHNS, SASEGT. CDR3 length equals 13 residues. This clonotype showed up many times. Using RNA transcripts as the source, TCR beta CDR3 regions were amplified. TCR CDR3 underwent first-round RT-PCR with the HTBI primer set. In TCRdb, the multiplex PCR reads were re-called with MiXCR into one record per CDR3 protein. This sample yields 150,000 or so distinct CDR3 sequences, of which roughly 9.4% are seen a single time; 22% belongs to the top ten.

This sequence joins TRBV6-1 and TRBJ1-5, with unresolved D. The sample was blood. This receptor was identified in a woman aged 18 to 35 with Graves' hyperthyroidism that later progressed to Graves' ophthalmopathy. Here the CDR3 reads CASSRYSNQPQHF. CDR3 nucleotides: TGTGCCAGTAGCCGATATAGCAATCAGCCCCAGCATTTT.